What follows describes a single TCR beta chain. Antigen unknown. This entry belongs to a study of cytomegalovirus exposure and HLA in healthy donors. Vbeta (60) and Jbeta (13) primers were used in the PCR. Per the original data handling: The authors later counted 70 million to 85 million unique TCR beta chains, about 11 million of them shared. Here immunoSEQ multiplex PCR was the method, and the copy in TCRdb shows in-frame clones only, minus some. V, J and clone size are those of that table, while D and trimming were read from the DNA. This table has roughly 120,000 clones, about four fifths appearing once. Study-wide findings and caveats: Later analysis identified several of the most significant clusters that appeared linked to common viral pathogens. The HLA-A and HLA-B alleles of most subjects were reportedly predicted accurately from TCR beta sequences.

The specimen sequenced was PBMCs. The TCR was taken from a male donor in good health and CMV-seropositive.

The CDR3 is CASSLGVRTGGTEAFF. In nucleotides, the CDR3 is TGCGCCAGCAGCTTGGGTGTCAGGACAGGGGGCACTGAAGCTTTCTTT. The chain uses TRBV5-1 and TRBJ1-1; TRBD1 aligns across 10 bases. The CDR3 covers 16 residues. In germline, CDR1 is SGHRS, CDR2 YFSETQ. V gave up 0 bases and J gave up 4 bases; unmatched junction bases: 6.